This is a list of T cell receptor beta chains from one sample in a study of breast tumors, draining lymph nodes, adjacent tissues. TCRdb used MiXCR to reprocess the multiplex PCR reads, holding one entry per CDR3 protein. Of approximately 47,000 distinct CDR3 sequences listed, more than 20% were seen once; the top ten hold 6.5% to 8%. Material for sequencing was breast tumor tissue. Source of these receptors: a female donor with breast cancer. Some clones in this sample may be carry-over from other donors' samples. Both conserved end residues are part of each CDR3. The order of the fields is CDR3 DNA, CDR3 protein, clone size, V gene, J gene, D gene. The D gene is left open where the match is weak. Expanded clones are given a class, and other clones once, few, many or no size at all.

DNA: TGTGCCAGCAGCTTGCGAGCAAATAACTATGGCTACACCTTC
CDR3: CASSLRANNYGYTF
size: many
V: TRBV5-8
J: TRBJ1-2
D: NA

DNA: TGTGCCAGCAGCATCCACCTTGACAGGGGTCGCGAGCAGTACTTC
CDR3: CASSIHLDRGREQYF
size: many
V: TRBV9
J: TRBJ2-7
D: TRBD1

DNA: TGTGCCAGCAGTATCTCCCCGACAGGTGTAGGGGAGCAGTACTTC
CDR3: CASSISPTGVGEQYF
size: many
V: TRBV6-5
J: TRBJ2-7
D: NA

DNA: TGTGCCAGTAGACAGTACACCGGGGAGCTGTTTTTT
CDR3: CASRQYTGELFF
size: few
V: TRBV19
J: TRBJ2-2
D: NA

DNA: TGTGCCAGCCGGACAGATTATGGCTACACCTTC
CDR3: CASRTDYGYTF
size: many
V: TRBV10-3
J: TRBJ1-2
D: NA

DNA: TGCGCCAGCAGTCACTTCTACAATGAGCAGTTCTTC
CDR3: CASSHFYNEQFF
size: many
V: TRBV10-2
J: TRBJ2-1
D: NA

DNA: TGTGCCTGGACCGGGACAGGGACGGCCGGGGAGCTGTTTTTT
CDR3: CAWTGTGTAGELFF
size: many
V: TRBV30
J: TRBJ2-2
D: TRBD1

DNA: TGTGCCAGCAGCTCCCTCGCCCTTGAGCAGTTCTTC
CDR3: CASSSLALEQFF
size: NA
V: TRBV11-2
J: TRBJ2-1
D: NA

DNA: TGTGCCTGGGGAGGGAACTATGGCTACACCTTC
CDR3: CAWGGNYGYTF
size: many
V: TRBV30
J: TRBJ1-2
D: NA

DNA: TGTGCCAGCAGCCTCGACGGACCCAATCAGCCCCAGCATTTT
CDR3: CASSLDGPNQPQHF
size: many
V: TRBV7-8
J: TRBJ1-5
D: NA

DNA: TGCGCCAGCAGCTTGGGCAGGGAGGTGTACATTCAGTACTTC
CDR3: CASSLGREVYIQYF
size: NA
V: TRBV5-1
J: TRBJ2-4
D: NA

DNA: TGTGCCAGCGAGACCCAACAGGGCTACGAGCAGTACTTC
CDR3: CASETQQGYEQYF
size: many
V: TRBV2
J: TRBJ2-7
D: NA

DNA: TGTGCCAGCAGTTTTAGGGGGCTGGGAGATGGCTACACCTTC
CDR3: CASSFRGLGDGYTF
size: many
V: TRBV12-3/TRBV12-4
J: TRBJ1-2
D: TRBD1

DNA: TGTGCCAGCAGTTACAGGGGAAGGGATTCACCCCTCCACTTT
CDR3: CASSYRGRDSPLHF
size: many
V: TRBV6-5
J: TRBJ1-6
D: NA

DNA: TGTGCCAGCAGCGTCAGCGGGAGCTCCTACAATGAGCAGTTCTTC
CDR3: CASSVSGSSYNEQFF
size: few
V: TRBV9
J: TRBJ2-1
D: TRBD2

DNA: TGTGCCAGCTCGACAGGACTAGCGGGCTCTCTCGAGCAGTACTTC
CDR3: CASSTGLAGSLEQYF
size: many
V: TRBV18
J: TRBJ2-7
D: TRBD2

DNA: TGTGCCAGCAGCCGAGGTACTAGCGGGAGTAGGGCCGGGGAGCTGTTTTTT
CDR3: CASSRGTSGSRAGELFF
size: many
V: TRBV9
J: TRBJ2-2
D: TRBD2

DNA: TGCGCCAGCAGCCCGGTAGGGCGGGAGTGGGGAGAGACCCAGTACTTC
CDR3: CASSPVGREWGETQYF
size: NA
V: TRBV5-1
J: TRBJ2-5
D: TRBD2

DNA: TGTGTCAGCAGCCAACGAAATCAAAAACTGTTTTTT
CDR3: CVSSQRNQKLFF
size: NA
V: TRBV3-1
J: TRBJ1-4
D: NA

DNA: TGTGCCAGCTCTCCTAGTGGGGGGGTGCCGAGTTCCTACAATGAGCAGTTCTTC
CDR3: CASSPSGGVPSSYNEQFF
size: NA
V: TRBV18
J: TRBJ2-1
D: TRBD2

DNA: TGCGCCAGCAGCTTGTATCTCGAGGGGAGCTCTGGGGCCAACGTCCTGACTTTC
CDR3: CASSLYLEGSSGANVLTF
size: many
V: TRBV5-1
J: TRBJ2-6
D: NA

DNA: TGTGCCAGCAGCGTACTAGGGGGAGGGCCTTCAGATACGCAGTATTTT
CDR3: CASSVLGGGPSDTQYF
size: many
V: TRBV7-3
J: TRBJ2-3
D: NA

DNA: TGTGCCAGCGGGACCCTCCACACTAGCGGTCCCCCTGGGGCCAACGTCCTGACTTTC
CDR3: CASGTLHTSGPPGANVLTF
size: NA
V: TRBV27
J: TRBJ2-6
D: TRBD2

DNA: TGTGCCAGCATGGGTACACCGCTTTCCTACGAGCAGTACTTC
CDR3: CASMGTPLSYEQYF
size: many
V: TRBV12-3/TRBV12-4
J: TRBJ2-7
D: NA

DNA: TGCAGTGCTAGTCGACTAGCGGGGGACACCACAGATACGCAGTATTTT
CDR3: CSASRLAGDTTDTQYF
size: many
V: TRBV20-1
J: TRBJ2-3
D: TRBD2

DNA: TGCAGTGCTAGAGAGGGCCAGTTAGACTACGAGCAGTACTTC
CDR3: CSAREGQLDYEQYF
size: many
V: TRBV20-1
J: TRBJ2-7
D: NA

DNA: TGTGCCAGCAGCACGACAGGGAGAGATCAGCCCCAGCATTTT
CDR3: CASSTTGRDQPQHF
size: medium-sized
V: TRBV12-3/TRBV12-4
J: TRBJ1-5
D: TRBD1

DNA: TGCGCCAGCGCGGGACTAGCAGACCACAATGAGCAGTTCTTC
CDR3: CASAGLADHNEQFF
size: many
V: TRBV4-1
J: TRBJ2-1
D: TRBD2

DNA: TGCAGTGCTAAGTCAGGAATCTCTGCCGAGCAGTACTTC
CDR3: CSAKSGISAEQYF
size: many
V: TRBV20-1
J: TRBJ2-7
D: NA

DNA: TGTGCCACCAGCAAACAGGGAGAGGATGCTGGAAACACCATATATTTT
CDR3: CATSKQGEDAGNTIYF
size: many
V: TRBV15
J: TRBJ1-3
D: NA

DNA: TGTGCCAGCAGCGTAGCGGAAAATGACGGGACAGGGCATGAAAAACTGTTTTTT
CDR3: CASSVAENDGTGHEKLFF
size: many
V: TRBV9
J: TRBJ1-4
D: TRBD1

DNA: TGTGCCAGCAGTAGCGACTCCTACGAGCAGTACTTC
CDR3: CASSSDSYEQYF
size: NA
V: TRBV2
J: TRBJ2-7
D: NA

DNA: TGTGCCAGCAGCTTCGGACTAGCGGGCTTTGGGGAGACCCAGTACTTC
CDR3: CASSFGLAGFGETQYF
size: many
V: TRBV4-2
J: TRBJ2-5
D: TRBD2

DNA: TGTGCCAGCAGCCCCGGGACGTACACAGATACGCAGTATTTT
CDR3: CASSPGTYTDTQYF
size: many
V: TRBV11-2
J: TRBJ2-3
D: NA

DNA: TGTGCCAGCAGTTTTGGGTCAGGGAATTGGGGGGTAGGCGGGACTACCTACGAGCAGTACTTC
CDR3: CASSFGSGNWGVGGTTYEQYF
size: NA
V: TRBV28
J: TRBJ2-7
D: TRBD2

DNA: TGTGCCAGCAGCTTATTTTGGGGGGTGGGCACAGATACGCAGTATTTT
CDR3: CASSLFWGVGTDTQYF
size: many
V: TRBV7-6
J: TRBJ2-3
D: NA

DNA: TGTGCCAGCAGCCGCTCGGGACTAGCGGCACAAGAGACCCAGTACTTC
CDR3: CASSRSGLAAQETQYF
size: many
V: TRBV4-2
J: TRBJ2-5
D: TRBD2

DNA: TGTGCCAGCACCTCCGGGCCCCAAACCAATGAGCAGTTCTTC
CDR3: CASTSGPQTNEQFF
size: many
V: TRBV7-3
J: TRBJ2-1
D: NA

DNA: TGCGCCAGCAGCTTTAGTCCCGGGGCCTCCTACGAGCAGTACTTC
CDR3: CASSFSPGASYEQYF
size: many
V: TRBV5-1
J: TRBJ2-7
D: NA

DNA: TGCAGTGCTAACAGGGGCGCAGAGACCCAGTACTTC
CDR3: CSANRGAETQYF
size: many
V: TRBV20-1
J: TRBJ2-5
D: TRBD1

DNA: TGTGCCAGCAGCCCCCAGGCGACCCAGTACTTC
CDR3: CASSPQATQYF
size: NA
V: TRBV11-3
J: TRBJ2-5
D: NA